Sequencing of this T cell receptor beta chain was carried out in a study of CD8 T cells in cerebrospinal fluid in Alzheimer's disease. On the study more broadly: Two single-cell methods, plate-based nested PCR and droplet-based sequencing, assessed CSF clonal expansion.

Its frequency marks this clonotype as medium-sized. As yet, its antigen is unknown. Droplet-based sequencing used CSF cells sorted as live with a live/dead marker. CSF cells underwent 10X single-cell V(D)J and 5' gene-expression profiling. Reanalyzing the 10x single-cell sequencing reads, TCRdb keeps one entry per CDR3 protein, without DNA. This sample contains around 1,200 distinct CDR3 sequences. General study results and limits: Finding EBV-specific TCRs in cerebrospinal fluid does not show EBV causes Alzheimer's disease.

Germline assignment: CDR1 SQVTM and CDR2 ANQGSEA. The CDR3 is 13 residues long. The V call is TRBV29-1, the J call TRBJ2-3; TCRdb designates TRBD1, a call that cannot be tested without DNA. This TCR derives from a human donor in good health. Input material: cerebrospinal fluid. This chain's CDR3 is CSVVIRGADTQYF.